This T cell receptor (beta chain) was observed in a study of blood T cell repertoires in COVID-19. Assay used: immunoSEQ multiplex PCR; TCRdb lists only in-frame clones, some missing. The sample lists around 300,000 clones, 65% to 90% occurring once. This TCR derives from a human donor in a cohort sampled during active COVID-19. Input material: peripheral blood.

CDR3 coding DNA: TGTGCCAGCAGCCAAGCGGGAGGGACAGGGGATTTGAGGAGCAATCAGCCCCAGCATTTT. It is translated as CASSQAGGTGDLRSNQPQHF. This rearrangement joins TRBV4-2 to TRBJ1-5; 10 bases align to TRBD1. The trim removed 1 base at V and 1 base at J, leaving 13 bases unmatched. Germline V gene sequence: CDR1 LGHNA, CDR2 YNFKEQ. There are 20 residues in the CDR3.